These T cell receptor beta chains were read from a single sample in a study of shared clonotypes between healthy human individuals. The assay was immunoSEQ multiplex PCR, and TCRdb's table has in-frame clones only and misses some. The sample includes approximately 2.5 million clones, 80% to 95% seen only once; the top ten take approximately 0.35%. What was sequenced was naive CD4+ T cells from PBMCs. The receptors derive from a man in his late teens or twenties in good health. Some clones in this sample may be carry-over from other donors' samples. Both conserved end residues are part of each CDR3. The D gene is left open where the match is weak. The size entry is marked missing in some rows and otherwise reads once, few, many or a size class.

v_gene	abundance	j_gene	d_gene	CDR3nt	CDR3aa
TRBV28	-	TRBJ1-2	-	TGTGCCAGCAGTACACCTCACGCGGGCAGGAGGGGATCAAACTATGGCTACACCTTC	CASSTPHAGRRGSNYGYTF
TRBV4-2	-	TRBJ1-5	-	TGTGCCAGCAGCCCAGCCGTAGGCGAAAGGAGAAATCAGCCCCAGCATTTT	CASSPAVGERRNQPQHF
TRBV28	-	TRBJ2-3	-	TGTGCCAGCAGCTATCAGGGGGGCGCCCGCACAGATACGCAGTATTTT	CASSYQGGARTDTQYF
TRBV5-4	-	TRBJ2-1	TRBD1	TGTGCCAGCAGCCCTACAGGGGCGGAATACACTGAGCAGTTCTTC	CASSPTGAEYTEQFF
TRBV5-6	-	TRBJ2-7	-	TGTGCCAGCAGCTACCGGGGTATGGACGAGCAGTACTTC	CASSYRGMDEQYF
TRBV5-1	few	TRBJ2-7	-	TGCGCCAGCAGCTTGGGACAGAGCTACGAGCAGTACTTC	CASSLGQSYEQYF
TRBV7-2	-	TRBJ1-1	TRBD1	TGTGCCAGCAGCGTACAGGGGGGAAACACTGAAGCTTTCTTT	CASSVQGGNTEAFF
TRBV7-9	-	TRBJ2-2	-	TGTGCCAGCAGCTTATGGCTCGGAGGTAGGGTTGCGGACACCGGGGAGCTGTTTTTT	CASSLWLGGRVADTGELFF
TRBV14	once	TRBJ2-5	TRBD2	TGTGCCAGCAGCCAAGCTCGGGCGGGAGGTCGAGAGACCCAGTACTTC	CASSQARAGGRETQYF
TRBV18	-	TRBJ2-1	-	TGTGCCAGCTCACCTTCGTATATCTACAATGAGCAGTTCTTC	CASSPSYIYNEQFF
TRBV29-1	-	TRBJ2-1	TRBD1	TGCAGCGTCGTACCAGGGGGTTTCTCCTACAATGAGCAGTTCTTC	CSVVPGGFSYNEQFF
TRBV28	-	TRBJ1-3	-	TGTGCCAGTGACAACTACTCTGGAAACACCATATATTTT	CASDNYSGNTIYF
TRBV28	-	TRBJ2-7	TRBD2	TGTGCCAGCAGTTTTTGGCTAGCGGGCACCTACGAGCAGTACTTC	CASSFWLAGTYEQYF
TRBV28	once	TRBJ1-2	-	TGTGCCAGCAGTTACCTCGCCTCCGGCTACACCTTC	CASSYLASGYTF
TRBV2	-	TRBJ2-1	TRBD1	TGTGCCAGCAGCACACTACAGGGGGTACCCTACAATGAGCAGTTCTTC	CASSTLQGVPYNEQFF
TRBV5-6	-	TRBJ2-7	-	TGTGCCAGCAGCCAAGCGGGCTTCGGGGGAGAGCAGTACTTC	CASSQAGFGGEQYF
TRBV14	-	TRBJ2-7	TRBD2	TGTGCCAGCAGTCCTCTCGAGCGGGGAACCTACGAGCAGTACTTC	CASSPLERGTYEQYF
TRBV9	-	TRBJ2-5	-	TGTGCCAGCAGCGTACTTCTCGGGGAGACCCAGTACTTC	CASSVLLGETQYF
TRBV7-3	-	TRBJ2-3	TRBD1	TGTGCCAGCAGCTTAAAGGGACAGTTCACAGATACGCAGTATTTT	CASSLKGQFTDTQYF
TRBV27	-	TRBJ2-7	-	TGTGCCAGCAGACGGTTCGAAGGGGAGGACGAGCAGTACTTC	CASRRFEGEDEQYF
TRBV4-3	-	TRBJ1-6	-	TGCGCCAGCAGCCAATTCCAAGATACCAATTCACCCCTCCACTTT	CASSQFQDTNSPLHF
TRBV7-2	-	TRBJ2-1	-	TGTGCCAGCAGCTTACCCGCGCTGTCCTACAATGAGCAGTTCTTC	CASSLPALSYNEQFF